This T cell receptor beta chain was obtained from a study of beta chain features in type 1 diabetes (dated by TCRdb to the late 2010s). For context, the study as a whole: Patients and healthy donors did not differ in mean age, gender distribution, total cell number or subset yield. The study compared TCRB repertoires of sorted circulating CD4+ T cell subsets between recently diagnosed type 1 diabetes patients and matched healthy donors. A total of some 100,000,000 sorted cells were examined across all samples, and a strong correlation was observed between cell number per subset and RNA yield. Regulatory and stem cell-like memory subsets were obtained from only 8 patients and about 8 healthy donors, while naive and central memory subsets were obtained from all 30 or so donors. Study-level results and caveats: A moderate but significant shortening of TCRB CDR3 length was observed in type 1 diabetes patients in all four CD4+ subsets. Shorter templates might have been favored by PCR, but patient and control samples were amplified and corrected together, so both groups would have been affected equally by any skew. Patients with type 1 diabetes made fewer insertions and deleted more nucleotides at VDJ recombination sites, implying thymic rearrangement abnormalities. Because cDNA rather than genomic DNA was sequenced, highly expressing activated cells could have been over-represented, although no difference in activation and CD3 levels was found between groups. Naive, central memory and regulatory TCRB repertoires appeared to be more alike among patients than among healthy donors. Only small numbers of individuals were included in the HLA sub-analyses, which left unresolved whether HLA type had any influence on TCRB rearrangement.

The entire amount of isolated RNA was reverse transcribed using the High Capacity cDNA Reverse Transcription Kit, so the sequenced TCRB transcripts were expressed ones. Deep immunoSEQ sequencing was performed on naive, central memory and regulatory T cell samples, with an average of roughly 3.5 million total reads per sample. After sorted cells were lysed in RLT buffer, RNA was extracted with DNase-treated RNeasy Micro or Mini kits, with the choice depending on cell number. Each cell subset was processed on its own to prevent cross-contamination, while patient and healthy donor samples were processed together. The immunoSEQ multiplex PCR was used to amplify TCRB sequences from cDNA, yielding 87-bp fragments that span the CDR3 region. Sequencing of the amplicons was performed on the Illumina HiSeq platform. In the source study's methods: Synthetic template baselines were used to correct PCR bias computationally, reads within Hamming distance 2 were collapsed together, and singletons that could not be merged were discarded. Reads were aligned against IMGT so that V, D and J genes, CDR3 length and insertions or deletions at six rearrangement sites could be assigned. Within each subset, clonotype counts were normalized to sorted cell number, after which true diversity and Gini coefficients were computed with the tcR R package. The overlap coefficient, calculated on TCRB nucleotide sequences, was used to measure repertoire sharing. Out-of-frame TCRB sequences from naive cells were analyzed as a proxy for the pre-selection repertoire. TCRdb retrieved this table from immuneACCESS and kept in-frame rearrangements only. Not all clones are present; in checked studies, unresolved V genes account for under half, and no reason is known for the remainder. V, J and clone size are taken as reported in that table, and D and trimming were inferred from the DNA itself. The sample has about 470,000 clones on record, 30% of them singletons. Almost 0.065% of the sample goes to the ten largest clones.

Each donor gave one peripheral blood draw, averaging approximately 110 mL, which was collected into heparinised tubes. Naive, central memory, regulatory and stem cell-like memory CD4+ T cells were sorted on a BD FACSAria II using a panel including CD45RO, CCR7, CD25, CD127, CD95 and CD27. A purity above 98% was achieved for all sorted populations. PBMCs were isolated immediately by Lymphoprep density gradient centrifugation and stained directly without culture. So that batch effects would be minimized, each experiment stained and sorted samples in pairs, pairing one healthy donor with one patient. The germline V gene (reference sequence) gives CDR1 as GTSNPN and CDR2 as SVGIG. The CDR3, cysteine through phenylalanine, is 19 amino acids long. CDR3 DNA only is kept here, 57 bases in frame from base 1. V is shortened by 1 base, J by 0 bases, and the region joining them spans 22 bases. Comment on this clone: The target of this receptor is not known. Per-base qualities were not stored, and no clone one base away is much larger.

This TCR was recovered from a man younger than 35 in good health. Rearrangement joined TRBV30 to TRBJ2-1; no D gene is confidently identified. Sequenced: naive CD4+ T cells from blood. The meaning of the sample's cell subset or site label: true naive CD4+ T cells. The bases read TGTGCCTGGAGTGCGACAAGTCGGGCCCTCCTAAGCTCCTACAATGAGCAGTTCTTC. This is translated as CAWSATSRALLSSYNEQFF. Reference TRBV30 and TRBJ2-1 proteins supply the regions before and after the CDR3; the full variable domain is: SQTIHQWPATLVQPVGSPLSLECTVEGTSNPNLYWYRQAAGRGLQLLFYSVGIGQISSEVPQNLSASRPQDRQFILSSKKLLLSDSGFYLCAWSATSRALLSSYNEQFFGPGTRLTVL.